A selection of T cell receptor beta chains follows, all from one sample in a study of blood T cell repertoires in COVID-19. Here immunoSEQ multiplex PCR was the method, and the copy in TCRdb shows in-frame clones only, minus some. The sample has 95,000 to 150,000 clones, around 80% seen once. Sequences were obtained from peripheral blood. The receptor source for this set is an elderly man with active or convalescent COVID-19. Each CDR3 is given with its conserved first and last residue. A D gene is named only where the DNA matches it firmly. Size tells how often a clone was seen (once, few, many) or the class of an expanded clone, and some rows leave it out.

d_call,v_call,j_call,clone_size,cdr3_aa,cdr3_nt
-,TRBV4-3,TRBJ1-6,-,CASSPGVRESNSPLHF,TGCGCCAGCAGCCCAGGGGTCAGGGAAAGTAATTCACCCCTCCACTTT
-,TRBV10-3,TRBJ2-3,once,CAISDQSGADTQYF,TGTGCCATCTCTGACCAGAGCGGCGCAGATACGCAGTATTTT
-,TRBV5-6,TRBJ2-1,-,CASSLTGTISYNEQFF,TGTGCCAGCAGCTTGACAGGGACGATCTCCTACAATGAGCAGTTCTTC
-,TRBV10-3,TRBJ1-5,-,CAISEDGVGNQPQHF,TGTGCCATCAGTGAAGACGGGGTCGGCAATCAGCCCCAGCATTTT
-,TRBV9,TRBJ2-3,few,CASSVAWGGLDTQYF,TGTGCCAGCAGCGTAGCATGGGGGGGCCTGGATACGCAGTATTTT
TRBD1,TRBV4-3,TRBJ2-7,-,CASSQLPVGDRGREQYF,TGCGCCAGCAGCCAACTCCCGGTAGGGGACAGGGGGCGTGAGCAGTACTTC
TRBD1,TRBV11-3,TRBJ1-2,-,CASSLIGGSGYTF,TGTGCCAGCAGCTTAATAGGGGGCTCCGGCTACACCTTC
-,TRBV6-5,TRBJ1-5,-,CASSYRGNQPQHF,TGTGCCAGCAGTTACCGGGGAAATCAGCCCCAGCATTTT
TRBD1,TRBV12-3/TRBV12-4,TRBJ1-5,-,CASSQGAKQPQHF,TGTGCCAGCAGCCAGGGGGCTAAACAGCCCCAGCATTTT
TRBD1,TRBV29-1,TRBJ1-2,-,CSVEEGQGGGGYTF,TGCAGCGTTGAAGAGGGGCAGGGGGGCGGTGGCTACACCTTC
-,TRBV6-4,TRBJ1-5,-,CAYKIQPGLGWVNQPQHF,TGTGCCTACAAAATACAACCAGGGTTGGGTTGGGTCAATCAGCCCCAGCATTTT
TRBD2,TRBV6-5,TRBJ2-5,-,CASRPLAGGGETQYF,TGTGCCAGCAGGCCACTAGCGGGGGGTGGGGAGACCCAGTACTTC
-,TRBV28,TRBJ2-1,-,CASSFPLSGEQFF,TGTGCCAGTAGTTTTCCTTTGTCCGGTGAGCAGTTCTTC
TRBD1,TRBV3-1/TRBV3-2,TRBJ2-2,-,CASSQHQGVNTGELFF,TGTGCCAGCAGCCAACACCAGGGGGTAAACACCGGGGAGCTGTTTTTT
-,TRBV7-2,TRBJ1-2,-,CASSSYGYTF,TGTGCCAGCAGCTCGTATGGCTACACCTTC
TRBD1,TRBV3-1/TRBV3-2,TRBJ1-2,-,CASSQEGVRRGHNYGYTF,TGTGCCAGCAGCCAAGAGGGTGTGAGAAGGGGGCATAACTATGGCTACACCTTC
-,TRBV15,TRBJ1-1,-,CATSEGLLMNTEAFF,TGTGCCACCAGCGAGGGCCTTTTAATGAACACTGAAGCTTTCTTT
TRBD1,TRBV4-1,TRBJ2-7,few,CASSQGTGGTYEQYF,TGCGCCAGCAGCCAGGGAACAGGGGGGACCTACGAGCAGTACTTC
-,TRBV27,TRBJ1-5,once,CASSLSSVSNQPQHF,TGTGCCAGCAGTTTATCATCGGTGAGCAATCAGCCCCAGCATTTT
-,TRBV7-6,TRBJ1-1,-,CASSLVSGMNTEAFF,TGTGCCAGCAGCTTAGTCTCGGGTATGAACACTGAAGCTTTCTTT
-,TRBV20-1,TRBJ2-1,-,CSAGGYNEQFF,TGCAGTGCGGGGGGCTACAATGAGCAGTTCTTC
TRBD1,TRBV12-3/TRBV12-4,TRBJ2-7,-,CASSIRTGGEQYF,TGTGCCAGCAGTATCAGGACAGGGGGGGAGCAGTACTTC
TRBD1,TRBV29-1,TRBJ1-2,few,CSVAGGQGYTF,TGCAGCGTAGCAGGGGGTCAGGGCTACACCTTC
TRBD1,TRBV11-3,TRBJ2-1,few,CASSPTGGNEQFF,TGTGCCAGCAGCCCGACAGGGGGCAATGAGCAGTTCTTC
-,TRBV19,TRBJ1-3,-,CASSPWQALDTIYF,TGTGCCAGTAGCCCCTGGCAGGCCCTCGACACCATATATTTT
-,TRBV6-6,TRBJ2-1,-,CASRGNDLWGDEQFF,TGTGCCAGCAGGGGAAACGATCTGTGGGGCGATGAGCAGTTCTTC
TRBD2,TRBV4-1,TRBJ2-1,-,CASSQNIAGVFNEQFF,TGCGCCAGCAGCCAAAACATTGCGGGGGTCTTCAATGAGCAGTTCTTC
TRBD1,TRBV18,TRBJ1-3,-,CASSPPGTGRGNTIYF,TGTGCCAGCTCACCACCCGGGACAGGGCGAGGAAACACCATATATTTT
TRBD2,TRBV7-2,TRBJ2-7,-,CASSFLAGGFDEQYF,TGTGCCAGCAGCTTTCTAGCGGGGGGCTTTGACGAGCAGTACTTC
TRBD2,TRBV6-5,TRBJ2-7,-,CASSYSGTSGAYEQYF,TGTGCCAGCAGTTACTCAGGGACTAGCGGCGCCTACGAGCAGTACTTC
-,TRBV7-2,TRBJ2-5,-,CASSLPRNQETQYF,TGTGCCAGCAGCCTCCCGCGGAACCAAGAGACCCAGTACTTC
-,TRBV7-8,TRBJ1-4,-,CASSVPGQVNEKLFF,TGTGCCAGCAGCGTACCCGGACAAGTTAATGAAAAACTGTTTTTT
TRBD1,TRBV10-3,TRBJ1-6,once,CAIGTGDGSPLHF,TGTGCCATTGGGACAGGGGATGGTTCACCCCTCCACTTT
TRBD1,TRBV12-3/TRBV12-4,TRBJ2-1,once,CASRSTGGFEQFF,TGTGCCAGCAGATCGACAGGGGGTTTTGAGCAGTTCTTC
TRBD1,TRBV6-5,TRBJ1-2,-,CASSIWTGAVYGYTF,TGTGCCAGCAGTATATGGACAGGCGCCGTCTATGGCTACACCTTC
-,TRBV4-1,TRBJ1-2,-,CASSQDAANYGYTF,TGCGCCAGCAGCCAAGATGCAGCTAACTATGGCTACACCTTC
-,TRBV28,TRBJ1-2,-,CATRQTSNYGYTF,TGTGCCACTAGACAGACCTCTAACTATGGCTACACCTTC
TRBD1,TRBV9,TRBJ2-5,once,CASSVAGGQGGETQYF,TGTGCCAGCAGCGTAGCGGGTGGACAGGGGGGAGAGACCCAGTACTTC
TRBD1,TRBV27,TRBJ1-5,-,CASSPGTAGNQPQHF,TGTGCCAGCAGTCCTGGGACAGCCGGCAATCAGCCCCAGCATTTT
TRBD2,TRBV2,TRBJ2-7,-,CASRGDGTYEQYF,TGTGCCAGCCGGGGGGACGGCACCTACGAGCAGTACTTC
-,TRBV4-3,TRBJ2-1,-,CASSQNIGGSSYNEQFF,TGCGCCAGCAGCCAGAACATCGGAGGAAGCTCCTACAATGAGCAGTTCTTC
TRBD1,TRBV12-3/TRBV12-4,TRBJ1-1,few,CASSLTGGNAFF,TGTGCCAGCAGTTTAACAGGGGGCAACGCTTTCTTT
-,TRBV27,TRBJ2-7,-,CASSTLAPYEQYF,TGTGCCAGCAGTACTCTAGCGCCGTACGAGCAGTACTTC
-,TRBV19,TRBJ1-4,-,CASSIRGRQAKPEKLFF,TGTGCCAGTAGTATCCGTGGCAGACAGGCCAAACCTGAAAAACTGTTTTTT
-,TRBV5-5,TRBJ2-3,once,CASSLQDTRTDTQYF,TGTGCCAGCAGCTTGCAAGACACCCGCACAGATACGCAGTATTTT
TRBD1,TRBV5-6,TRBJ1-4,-,CASSLRTGTYEKLFF,TGTGCCAGCAGCCTCCGGACAGGGACTTATGAAAAACTGTTTTTT
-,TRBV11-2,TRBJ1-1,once,CASSQPAGTGTEAFF,TGTGCCAGCAGCCAACCGGCCGGGACTGGAACTGAAGCTTTCTTT
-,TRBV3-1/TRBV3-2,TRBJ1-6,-,CASSRTENSPLHF,TGTGCCAGCAGCCGGACAGAGAATTCACCCCTCCACTTT
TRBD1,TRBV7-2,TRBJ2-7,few,CASSLMGQYYEQYF,TGTGCCAGCAGCTTAATGGGACAGTACTACGAGCAGTACTTC
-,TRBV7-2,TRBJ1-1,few,CASSLWSLQTTEAFF,TGTGCCAGCAGCTTATGGTCGTTGCAGACAACTGAAGCTTTCTTT